The rows below give T cell receptor beta chains drawn from one sample of a study of graft-versus-host responses after intestinal transplantation. Some clones are missing from TCRdb's copy, which holds only in-frame ones; the method was immunoSEQ multiplex PCR. The table records some 76,000 clones, roughly 84% of them present only once. Their specific antigens are unknown. The sample here was unstimulated CD8+ T cells sorted from spleen or lymph node cells, taken before transplant. The receptors derive from a human donor who was the organ donor for an intestinal transplant. The CDR3 runs from the conserved cysteine through the conserved F or W. Each record gives: V gene, J gene, CDR3 protein.

>TRBV6-4|TRBJ2-2
CAWQGGGGELFF
>TRBV28|TRBJ1-1
CASSLSVPGWNTEAFF
>TRBV11-3|TRBJ1-2
CASSFTGGAFGYTF
>TRBV13|TRBJ1-1
CASSLGDANTEAFF
>TRBV2|TRBJ1-2
CASSAGTGDYYGYTF
>TRBV6-4|TRBJ1-2
CASSHGQGLIRGYGYTF
>TRBV4-2|TRBJ2-1
CASSQELVHGQFF
>TRBV7-3|TRBJ1-6
CASSSTGGGSPLHF
>TRBV18|TRBJ1-6
CASSPTDTGPNSPLHF
>TRBV6-1|TRBJ2-1
CASSEAYGTGYNEQFF
>TRBV30|TRBJ1-2
CAWSSSSGGWGYGYTF
>TRBV7-9|TRBJ1-2
CASILLHREEAYGYTF
>TRBV2|TRBJ2-7
CASRGTVSYEQYF
>TRBV15|TRBJ2-6
CATSRPHYLGANVLTF
>TRBV9|-
CASSGGNFKEETQYF
>TRBV6-1|TRBJ1-4
CASSEEAGESEKLFF
>TRBV5-1|TRBJ2-3
CASSPGRTSGPTDTQYF
>TRBV27|TRBJ1-4
CASSDQGPSFEKLFF
>TRBV5-1|TRBJ1-1
CASSLTLTGNTEAFF
>TRBV7-9|TRBJ1-3
CASSLGGYTIYF
>TRBV15|TRBJ1-6
CATSRDLVGDSPLHF
>TRBV29-1|TRBJ2-1
CSVDGGAHNEQFF
>TRBV19|TRBJ1-4
CASRPKGDEKLFF
>TRBV6-1|TRBJ1-2
CASRRTGTGEFGYTF
>TRBV28|TRBJ2-6
CASSLSSASGGISGANVLTF
>TRBV6-1|TRBJ2-7
CASSPGWGAYEQYF
>TRBV2|TRBJ1-1
CASSDLEAFF
>TRBV29-1|TRBJ2-7
CSVDMTDSYEQYF
>TRBV6-4|TRBJ2-1
CASKAWTDGYNEQFF
>TRBV10-1|TRBJ2-6
CAEQATLTGANVLTF
>TRBV6-1|TRBJ2-2
CASSEGVYRFLSTGELFF
>TRBV7-9|TRBJ2-1
CASVPLKGAGYNEQFF
>TRBV5-1|TRBJ1-1
CASSLGTGGTEAFF
>TRBV4-1|TRBJ1-5
CASSHFLQGYHQPQHF
>TRBV14|TRBJ2-7
CASSQDIAGGPLYEQYF
>TRBV30|TRBJ1-1
CAWSVLGSLNTEAFF
>TRBV6-5|TRBJ2-7
CASSYMRGPASYEQYF
>TRBV4-1|TRBJ1-1
CASSSWWNTEAFF
>TRBV2|TRBJ2-3
CASSDLITDTQYF
>TRBV6-5|TRBJ2-7
CASSREATSDYEQYF
>TRBV7-9|TRBJ1-1
CASSVSTGSTEAFF
>TRBV27|TRBJ2-2
CVSCGVTPNTGELFF
>TRBV7-6|TRBJ2-2
CASSLRYANTGELFF
>TRBV30|TRBJ1-6
CAWSGTGGSPLHF
>TRBV28|TRBJ2-3
CASSLARGGTDTQYF
>TRBV5-1|-
CASRLSGGTYEQYF
>TRBV28|TRBJ2-1
CASSFKVGAYNEQFF
>TRBV13|TRBJ2-5
CASSLGGDSSSETQYF
>TRBV7-9|TRBJ1-1
CASSLEGMNTEAFF
>TRBV25-1|TRBJ1-4
CASSEYFSTVGNEKLFF